This is a list of T cell receptor beta chains from one sample in a study of persistence of HIV-infected CD4 T cells. Antigen specificity for these receptors is unknown. The method was immunoSEQ multiplex PCR; TCRdb's version includes in-frame clones alone and lacks a portion of them. Counted here are some 48,000 clones, more than 70% occurring once; the ten biggest clones make up less than 3%. This specimen was CD4+ T cells sorted from PBMCs after approximately 18-hour stimulation, taken from a patient who received antiretroviral therapy. The receptor set was obtained from an adult man with HIV who was CMV-seropositive. The CDR3 runs from the conserved cysteine through the conserved F or W. Each record gives: V gene, clone size, D gene, J gene, CDR3 DNA, CDR3 protein. The D gene is left open where the match is weak. Part of the rows lack a size; the others show once, few, many or a class for expanded clones.

TRBV28	NA	NA	TRBJ1-2	TGTGCCAGCAGTCCCACTGCTCTCTATGGCTACACCTTC	CASSPTALYGYTF
TRBV2	NA	NA	TRBJ1-6	TGTGCCAGCTGGCGGATAGACTATAATTCACCCCTCCACTTT	CASWRIDYNSPLHF
TRBV12-3/TRBV12-4	NA	NA	TRBJ1-5	TGTGCCAGCAGTCGGGCCGACCAGCCCCAGCATTTT	CASSRADQPQHF
TRBV14	once	TRBD2	TRBJ2-1	TGTGCCAGCAGCCAGAAAGGGAGGGGCTACAATGAGCAGTTCTTC	CASSQKGRGYNEQFF
TRBV2	NA	NA	TRBJ2-3	TGTGCCAGCAGTACGGGACAACTTAGCACAGATACGCAGTATTTT	CASSTGQLSTDTQYF
TRBV5-4	NA	TRBD1	TRBJ1-2	TGTGCCAGCAGCTCGGACAGGGATGTGGATGGCTACACCTTC	CASSSDRDVDGYTF
TRBV2	few	NA	TRBJ1-6	TGTGCCAGCAGTGAATACCGGGCGGATAATTCACCCCTCCACTTT	CASSEYRADNSPLHF
TRBV27	once	TRBD1	TRBJ1-2	TGTGCCAGCAGTTCCGCCGGGACAGGGCCCTATGGCTACACCTTC	CASSSAGTGPYGYTF
TRBV6-1	NA	NA	TRBJ1-2	TGTGCCAGCAGTGACGAGGGCCGCGCCGGTGGGGGGGGCTACACCTTC	CASSDEGRAGGGGYTF
TRBV4-1	medium-sized	TRBD1	TRBJ1-1	TGCGCCAGCAGCCAACCCCGGGACAGCACTGAAGCTTTCTTT	CASSQPRDSTEAFF
TRBV4-2	NA	TRBD1	TRBJ1-2	TGTGCCAGCAGCCAAGGGGGAACAGGGGTTAACTATGGCTACACCTTC	CASSQGGTGVNYGYTF
TRBV5-1	NA	TRBD2	TRBJ2-7	TGCGCCAGCAGCTTGGTAGGGCGGGGGAATTACGAGCAGTACTTC	CASSLVGRGNYEQYF
TRBV10-1	NA	NA	TRBJ1-1	TGCGCCAGCAGAGCTCAGGGGAACACTGAAGCTTTCTTT	CASRAQGNTEAFF
TRBV19	NA	TRBD1	TRBJ1-1	TGTGCCAGTAGTAAAGGGGACAGGGGGTTAGGCACTGAAGCTTTCTTT	CASSKGDRGLGTEAFF
TRBV7-2	NA	NA	TRBJ2-1	TGTGCCAGCAGCTTAGACGGGAACTCCTACAATGAGCAGTTCTTC	CASSLDGNSYNEQFF
TRBV6-6	NA	NA	TRBJ2-7	TGTGCCAGCAGTTACGAGGATCGACAGGTAGGCAGCGAGCAGTACTTC	CASSYEDRQVGSEQYF